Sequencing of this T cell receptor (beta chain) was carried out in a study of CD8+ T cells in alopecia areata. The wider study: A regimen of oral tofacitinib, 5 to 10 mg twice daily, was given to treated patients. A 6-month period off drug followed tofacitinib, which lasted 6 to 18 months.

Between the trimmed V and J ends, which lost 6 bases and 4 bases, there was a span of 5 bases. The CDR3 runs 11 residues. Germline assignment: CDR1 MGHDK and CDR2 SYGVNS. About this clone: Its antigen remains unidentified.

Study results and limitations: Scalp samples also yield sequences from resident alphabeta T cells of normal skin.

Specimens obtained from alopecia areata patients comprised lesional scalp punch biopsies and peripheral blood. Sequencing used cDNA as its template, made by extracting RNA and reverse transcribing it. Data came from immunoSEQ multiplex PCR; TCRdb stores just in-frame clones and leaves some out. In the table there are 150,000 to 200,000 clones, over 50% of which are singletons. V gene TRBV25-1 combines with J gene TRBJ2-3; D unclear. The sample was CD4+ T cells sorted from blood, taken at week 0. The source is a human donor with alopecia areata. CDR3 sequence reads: CASRKPDTQYF. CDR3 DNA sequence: TGTGCCAGCAGAAAGCCAGATACGCAGTATTTT.